A single sample gave rise to the 17 T cell receptor beta chains below, sequenced in a study of T-cell reconstitution after alpha-beta-depleted transplantation in children. Unique molecular identifiers were incorporated during preparation of the TCRbeta library. One entry per CDR3 protein results from TCRdb running MiXCR on the PCR reads. In the table there are 500,000 to 600,000 distinct CDR3 sequences, 25% to 30% of which are singletons. The sequencing here drew on PBMCs, taken before TCRalphabeta/CD19-depleted stem cell transplant. The origin of the receptors is a boy in the first two years of life with Wiskott-Aldrich syndrome, due to receive a stem cell transplant.

This clonotype was seen more than once but under ten times. This chain connects TRBV20-1 to TRBJ2-1; 8 bases map to TRBD2. The germline V gene has CDR1 DFQATT and CDR2 SNEGSKA (reference sequence). V lost 2 bases to trimming and J lost 10 bases; unmatched junction nucleotides: 4. The CDR3 length is 12 residues. CDR3 nucleotides: TGCAGTGCTAGACCCCCGGGAGGGGAGCAGTTCTTC. It codes for CSARPPGGEQFF.

This clonotype appeared a few times. The genes are TRBV20-1 and TRBJ2-5; 7 bases map to TRBD1. J gave up 3 bases and V 6 bases, and 10 bases lay outside the gene matches. This CDR3 has 14 amino acids. Germline CDR1 reads DFQATT; CDR2 reads SNEGSKA (reference sequence). CDR3 DNA sequence: TGCAGTGCCGAAATGACAGGGCGAGAAGAGACCCAGTACTTC. It translates to CSAEMTGREETQYF.

V gene TRBV5-1 combines with J gene TRBJ2-3; 12 bases align to TRBD2. Germline CDR1 is SGHRS and CDR2 is YFSETQ. The CDR3 extends over 16 amino acids. V lost 3 bases and J lost 1; bases outside the gene matches: 3. In DNA form, the CDR3 reads TGCGCCAGCAGCTGGGGGACTAGCGGGCGCACAGATACGCAGTATTTT. It yields the protein CASSWGTSGRTDTQYF.

DNA for the CDR3: TGCGCCAGCAGCTTGGGAACAGCATCAGAGACCCAGTACTTC. It specifies CASSLGTASETQYF. The rearrangement uses TRBV5-1 and TRBJ2-5, with D uncertain. Germline V lookup: CDR1 SGHRS, CDR2 YFSETQ. The V end was cut by 0 bases, the J end by 4 bases, with 10 bases between. CDR3 size: 14 residues.

This clonotype was detected a few times. The rearrangement uses TRBV29-1 and TRBJ1-3; 8 nucleotides match TRBD1. The CDR3 runs to 13 residues. Trimming removed 7 bases from V and 3 bases from J; junction bases left unmatched: 5. Germline assignment: CDR1 SQVTM and CDR2 ANQGSEA. The CDR3 reads CSGRTGHGNTIYF. CDR3 nucleotides: TGCAGCGGGCGGACAGGGCATGGAAACACCATATATTTT.

The chain links TRBV5-1 to TRBJ2-3; TRBD2 might be the D (6 bases). CDR3 length: 15 residues. The ends were cut back, 1 base at V and 6 bases at J, with 15 bases in the middle. Germline V gene lookup returns CDR1 SGHRS and CDR2 YFSETQ. This CDR3 is CASSLRGGILDTQYF. CDR3 nucleotides: TGCGCCAGCAGCTTGCGGGGCGGGATTTTGGATACGCAGTATTTT.

The chain recombines TRBV5-1 with TRBJ2-5; D might be TRBD1 (6 bases). Between the trimmed V and J ends, which lost 3 bases and 4 bases, there was a span of 13 bases. The CDR3 runs 14 residues. CDR1 SGHRS and CDR2 YFSETQ come from the germline V gene. In nucleotides, the CDR3 is TGCGCCAGCAGCTCCGGGACACCGAGAGAGACCCAGTACTTC. This translates into CASSSGTPRETQYF.

This rearrangement joins TRBV24-1 to TRBJ2-3; no reliable D call. Deletions cut 4 bases from V and 1 base from J, with 14 bases between. This CDR3 has 16 amino acids. Germline CDR1 is KGHDR and CDR2 is SFDVKD. The CDR3 region has the DNA TGTGCCACCAGTGAACACGGTGGATATGGCACAGATACGCAGTATTTT. Translation gives CATSEHGGYGTDTQYF.

The rearrangement joins TRBV5-1 to TRBJ2-5, with TRBD1 identical over 11 bases. This CDR3 is built from 13 residues. Germline CDR1 and CDR2: SGHRS and YFSETQ. Trimming removed 7 bases from V and 5 bases from J; junction bases left unmatched: 4. The CDR3 region is CASRTGGIETQYF. CDR3 DNA sequence: TGCGCCAGCCGGACAGGGGGCATCGAGACCCAGTACTTC.

In its sample, this clonotype was seen a few times. The chain carries TRBV6-5 and TRBJ1-1; D is unclear. This CDR3 is 15 amino acids long. Trimming removed 2 bases at V and 1 base at J, with 11 bases between. From germline, CDR1 is MNHEY and CDR2 SVGAGI. The CDR3 DNA follows: TGTGCCAGCAGTTACGCCGGGCCAGGGAACACTGAAGCTTTCTTT. As protein: CASSYAGPGNTEAFF.

V gene TRBV7-9 combines with J gene TRBJ2-2; D remains ambiguous. CDR1 and CDR2 from the germline V gene are SEHNR and FQNEAQ (reference sequence). With 3 bases removed from V and 1 base from J, the gap between germline ends came to 9 bases. This CDR3 is 15 amino acids long. The CDR3 loop is CASSFWNGNTGELFF. In DNA form, the CDR3 reads TGTGCCAGCAGCTTTTGGAACGGGAACACCGGGGAGCTGTTTTTT. Full variable domain (rest looked up from reference TRBV7-9 and TRBJ2-2): DTGVSQNPRHKITKRGQNVTFRCDPISEHNRLYWYRQTLGQGPEFLTYFQNEAQLEKSRLLSDRFSAERPKGSFSTLEIQRTEQGDSAMYLCASSFWNGNTGELFFGEGSRLTVL.

V usage is TRBV20-1 and J usage is TRBJ2-7, with 12 bases fitting TRBD2. Per germline, CDR1 DFQATT and CDR2 SNEGSKA (reference sequence). This CDR3 region has 15 residues. The junction had 6 bases not matched to a gene; V was cut back by 3 bases and J by 3 bases. The chain's CDR3 is CSASLGTSGFYEQYF. The CDR3, as DNA: TGCAGTGCTAGCCTCGGGACTAGCGGGTTCTACGAGCAGTACTTC.

V is TRBV20-1 and J is TRBJ2-3; tentatively, D is TRBD2 (6 bases). Looked up from germline, CDR1 is DFQATT and CDR2 is SNEGSKA (reference sequence). Trimming cost V 5 bases and J 3 bases, with 24 bases left between them. CDR3 size: 17 residues. CDR3 loop: CSAAGSVYPDRTDTQYF. For the CDR3, the DNA is TGCAGTGCTGCCGGGAGCGTTTATCCTGATCGAACAGATACGCAGTATTTT.

Ten or more counts support this clonotype. The chain couples TRBV5-1 to TRBJ2-5; 11 positions agree with TRBD2. Losses at the gene ends were 0 bases for V and 2 bases for J; bases not matched to a gene: 0. This CDR3 has 15 amino acids. Germline V lookup: CDR1 SGHRS, CDR2 YFSETQ. CDR3 region: CASSLVAGGQETQYF. Here the CDR3 DNA reads TGCGCCAGCAGCTTGGTAGCGGGAGGGCAAGAGACCCAGTACTTC.

This rearrangement joins TRBV7-9 to TRBJ2-2; D could derive from TRBD1 or TRBD2 (6 bases each). CDR3 length: 17 amino acids. Germline CDR1 is SEHNR and CDR2 is FQNEAQ (reference sequence). Trimming removed 6 bases at V and 5 bases at J, with 22 bases between. The CDR3 region is CASRRITGAQVTGELFF. As DNA, the CDR3 is TGTGCCAGCAGGCGCATCACGGGGGCCCAGGTGACCGGGGAGCTGTTTTTT. The full variable domain, with the rest looked up from reference TRBV7-9 and TRBJ2-2, is DTGVSQNPRHKITKRGQNVTFRCDPISEHNRLYWYRQTLGQGPEFLTYFQNEAQLEKSRLLSDRFSAERPKGSFSTLEIQRTEQGDSAMYLCASRRITGAQVTGELFFGEGSRLTVL.

The rearrangement uses TRBV20-1 and TRBJ1-2; D not certain. Germline CDR1 and CDR2: DFQATT and SNEGSKA (reference sequence). CDR3 length equals 12 residues. Deletions cut 2 bases from V and 4 bases from J, with 8 bases between. CDR3 sequence reads: CSARTTAYGYTF. The DNA for the CDR3 is TGCAGTGCTAGAACTACAGCCTATGGCTACACCTTC.

V is TRBV20-1 and J is TRBJ2-2; maybe TRBD1 (5 bases). With 3 bases removed from V and 6 bases from J, the gap between germline ends came to 17 bases. The V gene's germline CDR1 is DFQATT and CDR2 SNEGSKA (reference sequence). The CDR3 has 15 amino acids. CDR3 bases: TGCAGTGCTAGGAACCCAGGGTGGAGTTCCGGGGAGCTGTTTTTT. Protein: CSARNPGWSSGELFF.